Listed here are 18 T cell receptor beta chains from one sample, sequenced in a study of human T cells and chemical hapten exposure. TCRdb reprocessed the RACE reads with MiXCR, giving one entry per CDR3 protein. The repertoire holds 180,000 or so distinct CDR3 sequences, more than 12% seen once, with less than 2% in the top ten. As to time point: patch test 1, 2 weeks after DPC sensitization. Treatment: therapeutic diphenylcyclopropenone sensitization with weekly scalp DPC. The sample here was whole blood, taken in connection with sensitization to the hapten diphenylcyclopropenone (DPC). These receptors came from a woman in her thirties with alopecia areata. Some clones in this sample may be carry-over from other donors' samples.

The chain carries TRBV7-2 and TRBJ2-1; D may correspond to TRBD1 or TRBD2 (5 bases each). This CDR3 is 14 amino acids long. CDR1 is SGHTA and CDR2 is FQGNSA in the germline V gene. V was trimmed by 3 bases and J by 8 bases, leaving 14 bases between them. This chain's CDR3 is CASSLGPGTDEQFF. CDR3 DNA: TGTGCCAGCAGCTTGGGTCCGGGGACGGATGAGCAGTTCTTC.

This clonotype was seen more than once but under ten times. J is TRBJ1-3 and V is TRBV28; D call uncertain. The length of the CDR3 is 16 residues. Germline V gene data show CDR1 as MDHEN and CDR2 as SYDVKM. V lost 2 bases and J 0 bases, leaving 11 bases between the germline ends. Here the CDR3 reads CASSLMGTGSGNTIYF. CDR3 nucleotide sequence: TGTGCCAGCAGTTTAATGGGAACCGGCTCTGGAAACACCATATATTTT.

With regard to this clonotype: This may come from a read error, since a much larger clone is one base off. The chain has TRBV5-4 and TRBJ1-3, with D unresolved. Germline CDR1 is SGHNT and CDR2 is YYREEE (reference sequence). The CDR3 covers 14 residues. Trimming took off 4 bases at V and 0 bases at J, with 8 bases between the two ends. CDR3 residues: CASSRAGSGNTIYF. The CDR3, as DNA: TGTGCCAGCAGCCGAGCCGGCTCTGGAAACACCATATATTTT.

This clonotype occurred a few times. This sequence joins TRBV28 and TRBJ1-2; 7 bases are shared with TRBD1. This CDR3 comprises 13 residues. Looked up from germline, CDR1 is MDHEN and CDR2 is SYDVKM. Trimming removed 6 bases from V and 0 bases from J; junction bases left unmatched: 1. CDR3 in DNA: TGTGCCAGCAGGACAGGGACTAACTATGGCTACACCTTC. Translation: CASRTGTNYGYTF.

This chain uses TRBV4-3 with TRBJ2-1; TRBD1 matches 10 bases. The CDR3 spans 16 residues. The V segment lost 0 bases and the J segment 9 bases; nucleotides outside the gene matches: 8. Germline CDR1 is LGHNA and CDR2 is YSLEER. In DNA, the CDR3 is TGCGCCAGCAGCCAAGACGGGGACAGGGGTATCGGTGAGCAGTTCTTC. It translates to CASSQDGDRGIGEQFF.

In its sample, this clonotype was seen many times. CDR3 residues: CASSPGTSGYNEQFF. Written as DNA, the CDR3 is TGTGCCAGCAGTCCCGGGACTAGCGGATACAATGAGCAGTTCTTC. The gene calls are TRBV18 and TRBJ2-1; 11 bases fit TRBD2. This CDR3 is 15 amino acids long. Germline loops: CDR1 KGHSH, CDR2 LQKENI. V lost 8 bases, J lost 4 bases, and 7 bases stayed unmatched.

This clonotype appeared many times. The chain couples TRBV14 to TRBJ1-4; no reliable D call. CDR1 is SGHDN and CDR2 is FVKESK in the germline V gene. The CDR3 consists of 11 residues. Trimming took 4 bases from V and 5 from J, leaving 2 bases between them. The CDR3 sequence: CASSRNEKLFF. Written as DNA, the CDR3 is TGTGCCAGCAGCCGAAATGAAAAACTGTTTTTT. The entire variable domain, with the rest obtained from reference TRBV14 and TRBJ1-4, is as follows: EAGVTQFPSHSVIEKGQTVTLRCDPISGHDNLYWYRRVMGKEIKFLLHFVKESKQDESGMPNNRFLAERTGGTYSTLKVQPAELEDSGVYFCASSRNEKLFFGSGTQLSVL.

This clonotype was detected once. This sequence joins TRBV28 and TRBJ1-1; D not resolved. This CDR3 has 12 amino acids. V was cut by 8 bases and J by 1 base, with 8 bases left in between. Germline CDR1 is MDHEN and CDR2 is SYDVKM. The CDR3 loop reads CASLASNTEAFF. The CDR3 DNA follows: TGTGCCAGCCTCGCCTCGAACACTGAAGCTTTCTTT. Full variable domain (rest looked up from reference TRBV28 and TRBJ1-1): DVKVTQSSRYLVKRTGEKVFLECVQDMDHENMFWYRQDPGLGLRLIYFSYDVKMKEKGDIPEGYSVSREKKERFSLILESASTNQTSMYLCASLASNTEAFFGQGTRLTVV.

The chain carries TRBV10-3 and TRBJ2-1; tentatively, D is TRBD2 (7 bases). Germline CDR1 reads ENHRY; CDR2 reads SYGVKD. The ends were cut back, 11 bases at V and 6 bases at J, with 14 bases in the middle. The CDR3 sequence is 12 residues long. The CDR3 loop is CASEGGGNEQFF. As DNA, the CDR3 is TGTGCCTCCGAGGGGGGGGGCAATGAGCAGTTCTTC.

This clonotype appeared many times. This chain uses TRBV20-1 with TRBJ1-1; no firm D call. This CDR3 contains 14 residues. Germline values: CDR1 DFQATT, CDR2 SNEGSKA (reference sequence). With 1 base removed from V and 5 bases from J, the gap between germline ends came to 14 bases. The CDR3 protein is CSARAGSGITEAFF. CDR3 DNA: TGCAGTGCTAGAGCCGGATCGGGGATTACTGAAGCTTTCTTT.

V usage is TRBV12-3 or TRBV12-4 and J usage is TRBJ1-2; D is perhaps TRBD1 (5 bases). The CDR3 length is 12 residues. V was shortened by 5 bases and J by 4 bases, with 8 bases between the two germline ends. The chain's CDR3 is CASSQDIYGYTF. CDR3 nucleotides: TGTGCCAGCAGTCAGGACATCTATGGCTACACCTTC.

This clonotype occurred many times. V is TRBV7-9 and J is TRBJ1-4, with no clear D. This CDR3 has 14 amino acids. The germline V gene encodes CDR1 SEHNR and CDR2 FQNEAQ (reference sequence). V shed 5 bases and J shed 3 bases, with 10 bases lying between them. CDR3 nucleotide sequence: TGTGCCAGCAGCCCGGTTGTAGCTAATGAAAAACTGTTTTTT. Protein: CASSPVVANEKLFF.

CDR3 amino acids: CSAYGGRDEQYF. In nucleotides, the CDR3 is TGCAGTGCTTACGGGGGCAGGGACGAGCAGTACTTC. J is TRBJ2-7 and V is TRBV20-1, with D possibly being TRBD1 or TRBD2 (6 bases each). Trimming took 5 bases from V and 5 from J, leaving 13 bases between them. Germline V lookup: CDR1 DFQATT, CDR2 SNEGSKA (reference sequence). This CDR3 spans 12 amino acids.

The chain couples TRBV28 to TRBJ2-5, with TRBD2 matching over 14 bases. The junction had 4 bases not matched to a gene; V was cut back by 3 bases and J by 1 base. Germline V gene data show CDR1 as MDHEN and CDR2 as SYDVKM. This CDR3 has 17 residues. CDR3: CASSFGGTSGGQETQYF. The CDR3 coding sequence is TGTGCCAGCAGTTTTGGTGGGACTAGCGGGGGCCAAGAGACCCAGTACTTC.

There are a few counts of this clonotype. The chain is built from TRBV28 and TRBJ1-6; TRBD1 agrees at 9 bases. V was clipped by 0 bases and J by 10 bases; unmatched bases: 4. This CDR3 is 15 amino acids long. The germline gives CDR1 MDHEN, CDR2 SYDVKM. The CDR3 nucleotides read TGTGCCAGCAGTTTATGGACAGGGGGTAAATCACCCCTCCACTTT. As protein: CASSLWTGGKSPLHF.

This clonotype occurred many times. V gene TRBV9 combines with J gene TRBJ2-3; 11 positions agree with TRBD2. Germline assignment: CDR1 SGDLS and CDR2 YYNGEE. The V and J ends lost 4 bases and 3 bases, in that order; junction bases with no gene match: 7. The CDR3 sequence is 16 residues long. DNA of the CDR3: TGTGCCAGCAGCCGTACTAGCGGGAGAATGACAGATACGCAGTATTTT. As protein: CASSRTSGRMTDTQYF.

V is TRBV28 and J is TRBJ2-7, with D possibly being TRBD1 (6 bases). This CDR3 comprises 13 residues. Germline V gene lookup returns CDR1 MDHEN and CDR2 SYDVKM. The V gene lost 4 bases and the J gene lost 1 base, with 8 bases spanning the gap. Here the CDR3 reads CASSSRGSYEQYF. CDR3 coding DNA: TGTGCCAGCAGTTCCAGGGGTTCCTACGAGCAGTACTTC.

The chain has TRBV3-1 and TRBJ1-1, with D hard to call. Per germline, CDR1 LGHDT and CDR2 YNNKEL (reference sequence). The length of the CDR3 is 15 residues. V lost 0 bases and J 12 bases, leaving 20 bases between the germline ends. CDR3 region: CASSQEAGQKKGTFF. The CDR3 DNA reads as TGTGCCAGCAGCCAAGAGGCGGGCCAAAAAAAGGGAACTTTCTTT.